The subject of this entry is one T cell receptor (beta chain). Its antigen is as yet unknown. The tumor samples were collected prior to definitive surgery or chemotherapy. Looked up from germline, CDR1 is LNHDA and CDR2 is SQIVND (reference sequence). V dropped 4 bases and J dropped 5; count of bases not matched to a gene: 7. CDR3 size: 14 residues. Libraries were prepared by immunoSEQ multiplex PCR; TCRdb keeps only in-frame clonotypes and omits some of them. The sample lists around 37,000 clones, over 60% occurring once. The sample comes from a study of high-grade serous ovarian cancer treatment subgroups. Study-wide background: Mean per sample: around 13,000 reads, some 8,100 unique TCR beta rearrangements. General study findings and limits: Repertoire analysis covered CDR3 alone, not CDR1 or CDR2. TCR relatedness rose with neoantigen level and trended with mutation load.

The sequence was obtained from a human donor with high-grade serous ovarian cancer. The sequencing input was tumor tissue. V is TRBV19 and J is TRBJ1-1, with TRBD1 matching 7 bases. The CDR3 protein is CASSTDRVRTEAFF. In DNA, the CDR3 is TGTGCCAGTAGTACCGACAGGGTACGAACTGAAGCTTTCTTT.